The next 22 T cell receptor beta chains were all read from a single sample in a study of shared clonotypes between healthy human individuals. Here immunoSEQ multiplex PCR was the method, and the copy in TCRdb shows in-frame clones only, minus some. The profile covers 950,000 to 1,200,000 clones, with 77% appearing a single time and 0.89% taken by the ten largest. Material for sequencing was memory CD4+ T cells from PBMCs. Subset: CD45RA-negative fraction. Every receptor here comes from a man in his late teens or twenties in good health. Some clones in this sample may be carry-over from other donors' samples.

With respect to this clone: A read error is possible here, since a much larger clone lies one base away. The chain carries TRBV7-2 and TRBJ2-1; 7 bases agree with TRBD2. The CDR3 consists of 12 residues. Germline V gene lookup returns CDR1 SGHTA and CDR2 FQGNSA. CDR3 DNA sequence: TGCGCCAGCAGCCCCGGGGGGACCCGGCAGTTCTTC. Translation: CASSPGGTRQFF. The variable domain in full, with the rest retrieved from reference TRBV7-2 and TRBJ2-1, is GAGVSQSPSNKVTEKGKDVELRCDPISGHTALYWYRQSLGQGLEFLIYFQGNSAPDKSGLPSDRFSAERTGGSVSTLTIQRTQQEDSAVYLCASSPGGTRQFFGPGTRLTVL.

For this clone: Other DNA sequences from this sample encode an identical CDR3 as well. The gene calls are TRBV18 and TRBJ2-5; D is tentatively TRBD1 or TRBD2 (5 bases each). CDR1 and CDR2 from the germline V gene are KGHSH and LQKENI. V was clipped by 3 bases and J by 5 bases, with 13 bases between them. The CDR3 length is 14 residues. The CDR3 DNA reads TGTGCCAGCTCACCGCCCGGGGCTCGGGAGACCCAGTACTTC. Its translation: CASSPPGARETQYF.

The V call is TRBV15, the J call TRBJ2-5; 15 bases align to TRBD2. The CDR3 is 19 amino acids. Germline V gives CDR1 LNHNV, CDR2 YYDKDF (reference sequence). The V gene end was trimmed by 3 bases and the J gene end by 4 bases; junction bases not matched to a gene: 12. The CDR3, as DNA: TGTGCCACCAGCAGGTTTATGACTAGGGGACTAGCGGGAGGAGAGACCCAGTACTTC. Translated: CATSRFMTRGLAGGETQYF. Supplemented by reference TRBV15 and TRBJ2-5, the full variable domain reads DAMVIQNPRYQVTQFGKPVTLSCSQTLNHNVMYWYQQKSSQAPKLLFHYYDKDFNNEADTPDNFQSRRPNTSFCFLDIRSPGLGDTAMYLCATSRFMTRGLAGGETQYFGPGTRLLVL.

A remark on this clone: Other DNA sequences from this sample encode an identical CDR3 as well. This chain connects TRBV11-3 to TRBJ2-1; perhaps TRBD2 as D (6 bases). The CDR3 consists of 11 residues. With 2 bases removed from V and 10 bases from J, the gap between germline ends came to 6 bases. Germline V gene lookup returns CDR1 SGHNT and CDR2 YENEEA. Here the CDR3 reads CASSLRGEQFF. DNA for the CDR3: TGTGCCAGCAGCTTACGGGGGGAGCAGTTCTTC.

V usage is TRBV28 and J usage is TRBJ2-1; TRBD2 matches at 10 bases. With 3 bases clipped from V and 5 bases from J, the junction kept 7 bases outside the gene matches. CDR3 length: 16 residues. Germline V lookup: CDR1 MDHEN, CDR2 SYDVKM. CDR3 in amino acids: CASSFYTSGEDNEQFF. CDR3 sequence (DNA): TGTGCCAGCAGTTTCTATACTAGCGGGGAGGACAATGAGCAGTTCTTC.

This clone showed up many times. The genes are TRBV5-1 and TRBJ2-2; weak D call: TRBD1 (5 bases). V dropped 4 bases and J dropped 3 bases, with 7 bases sitting between them. The CDR3 is 13 residues long. Germline V gene data show CDR1 as SGHRS and CDR2 as YFSETQ. The CDR3 sequence is CASSDSYTGELFF. Here the CDR3 DNA reads TGCGCCAGCAGCGACAGTTACACCGGGGAGCTGTTTTTT. The whole variable domain, filled in from reference TRBV5-1 and TRBJ2-2, reads KAGVTQTPRYLIKTRGQQVTLSCSPISGHRSVSWYQQTPGQGLQFLFEYFSETQRNKGNFPGRFSGRQFSNSRSEMNVSTLELGDSALYLCASSDSYTGELFFGEGSRLTVL.

This clone appeared a single time. This rearrangement joins TRBV7-2 to TRBJ2-1; TRBD2 aligns across 7 bases. The CDR3 extends over 13 amino acids. The germline V gene encodes CDR1 SGHTA and CDR2 FQGNSA. V trimming: 6 bases; J trimming: 7 bases; junction bases outside the gene matches: 6. CDR3 coding DNA: TGTGCCAGCAGGTTCACGGGGGGAAATGAGCAGTTCTTC. This gives the protein CASRFTGGNEQFF.

The rearrangement joins TRBV29-1 to TRBJ1-2; possible D gene TRBD1, 5 bases. CDR3 length: 11 residues. The V gene lost 4 bases and the J gene lost 7 bases, with 10 bases spanning the gap. Per germline, CDR1 SQVTM and CDR2 ANQGSEA. The DNA for the CDR3 is TGCAGCGTTGGGGGGAATGGTGGCTACACCTTC. Protein product: CSVGGNGGYTF.

The chain is built from TRBV2 and TRBJ1-2; D is unclear. Trimming took 3 bases from V and 6 from J, leaving 14 bases between them. Germline CDR1 reads SNHLY; CDR2 reads FYNNEI. This CDR3 has 14 residues. CDR3 DNA: TGTGCCAGCAGTGAGTCGGCGGAGGGAGATGGCTACACCTTC. This gives the protein CASSESAEGDGYTF.

This chain uses TRBV28 with TRBJ1-2; TRBD1 matches at 7 bases. CDR3 length: 13 amino acids. Germline trimming cut 6 bases from V and 5 bases from J; bases unmatched to any gene: 6. CDR1 is MDHEN and CDR2 is SYDVKM in the germline V gene. CDR3 nucleotides: TGTGCCAGCAGGGGGACAGTGTTTTATGGCTACACCTTC. Translating gives CASRGTVFYGYTF.

This chain joins TRBV4-3 and TRBJ2-1; D remains ambiguous. From germline, CDR1 is LGHNA and CDR2 YSLEER. This CDR3 spans 16 amino acids. Between the trimmed V and J ends, which lost 0 bases and 4 bases, there was a span of 13 bases. The CDR3 DNA reads TGCGCCAGCAGCCAAGATGACACTTGGAATTACAATGAGCAGTTCTTC. Translated: CASSQDDTWNYNEQFF.

This clone was recorded a few times. The genes are TRBV4-3 and TRBJ1-2; a weak D match, TRBD1 (5 bases). The CDR3 extends over 16 amino acids. Trimming removed 1 base from V and 3 bases from J, with 15 bases in between. Germline-derived CDR1 and CDR2 are LGHNA and YSLEER. The CDR3 protein is CASSQAMGRDDYGYTF. The DNA for the CDR3 is TGCGCCAGCAGCCAAGCAATGGGCAGGGACGACTATGGCTACACCTTC.

The chain joins TRBV6-1 to TRBJ1-1; a possible D gene is TRBD1 (5 bases). With 4 bases removed from V and 0 bases from J, the gap between germline ends came to 6 bases. The CDR3 contains 13 residues. Germline V lookup: CDR1 MNHNS, CDR2 SASEGT. CDR3 protein: CASSGTLNTEAFF. Here the CDR3 DNA reads TGTGCCAGCAGTGGGACATTGAACACTGAAGCTTTCTTT.

This clone was seen once. This sample also contains other DNA sequences that code for the same CDR3. V usage is TRBV27 and J usage is TRBJ2-7; D might be TRBD1 or TRBD2, each matching 5 bases. Trimming took off 6 bases at V and 5 bases at J, with 11 bases between the two ends. The CDR3 extends over 12 amino acids. Germline CDR1 is MNHEY and CDR2 is SMNVEV (reference sequence). CDR3 nucleotides: TGTGCCAGCAGGGGACGTCGCGACGAGCAGTACTTC. It yields the protein CASRGRRDEQYF.

The chain has TRBV19 and TRBJ1-2; 12 bases map to TRBD1. V trimming: 6 bases; J trimming: 2 bases; junction bases outside the gene matches: 16. This CDR3 is built from 19 residues. Germline lookup yields CDR1 LNHDA and CDR2 SQIVND (reference sequence). The CDR3 nucleotides read TGTGCCAGTAGCTCAAAGGCGGGACAGGGGGCCAAGGGGAACTATGGCTACACCTTC. Translation gives CASSSKAGQGAKGNYGYTF.

This clone was picked up one time. The rearrangement links TRBV7-2 to TRBJ1-3; D remains unclear. V lost 6 bases to trimming and J lost 1 base, with 10 bases between them. Germline V gives CDR1 SGHTA, CDR2 FQGNSA. The CDR3 totals 14 residues. The CDR3 protein is CASSPSLSGNTIYF. CDR3 nucleotides: TGTGCCAGCAGTCCGAGTTTGTCTGGAAACACCATATATTTT.

The V gene is TRBV5-1, the J gene TRBJ2-6; D unresolved. The V gene lost 4 bases and the J gene lost 1 base, with 12 bases spanning the gap. In germline, CDR1 is SGHRS, CDR2 YFSETQ. The CDR3 totals 16 residues. The CDR3 sequence: CASSPGVYSGANVLTF. The CDR3 coding sequence is TGCGCCAGCAGCCCCGGCGTCTATTCTGGGGCCAACGTCCTGACTTTC. Complete variable domain (other parts from reference TRBV5-1 and TRBJ2-6): KAGVTQTPRYLIKTRGQQVTLSCSPISGHRSVSWYQQTPGQGLQFLFEYFSETQRNKGNFPGRFSGRQFSNSRSEMNVSTLELGDSALYLCASSPGVYSGANVLTFGAGSRLTVL.

V is TRBV6-5 and J is TRBJ1-2; 9 positions agree with TRBD1. Germline V gene data show CDR1 as MNHEY and CDR2 as SVGAGI. Trimming removed 6 bases from V and 8 bases from J; junction bases left unmatched: 10. The CDR3 is made up of 14 amino acids. The CDR3 bases are TGTGCCAGCAGAAAAACCGGGACAGGGAAAGGCTACACCTTC. As protein: CASRKTGTGKGYTF.

The gene calls are TRBV5-1 and TRBJ1-2; tentatively, D is TRBD1 (5 bases). The V end lost 4 bases, the J end lost 7 bases, and 20 bases lay between the germline ends. Looked up from germline, CDR1 is SGHRS and CDR2 is YFSETQ. This CDR3 region has 15 residues. The CDR3 region is CASSRAQGKEGGYTF. The CDR3 nucleotides are TGCGCCAGCAGCCGGGCCCAGGGAAAGGAGGGTGGCTACACCTTC.

V usage is TRBV10-3 and J usage is TRBJ2-3; TRBD2 agrees at 7 bases. Germline CDR1 ENHRY, CDR2 SYGVKD. This CDR3 contains 14 residues. After removal of 8 bases from V and 0 bases from J, the junction contained 5 bases not matched to a gene. DNA of the CDR3: TGTGCCATCGAGGAGGGAGGGAGCACAGATACGCAGTATTTT. This translates into CAIEEGGSTDTQYF.

This clone has just one count. This chain joins TRBV30 and TRBJ2-1; 8 bases map to TRBD1. Germline lookup yields CDR1 GTSNPN and CDR2 SVGIG (reference sequence). The CDR3 has 12 amino acids. Trimming removed 4 bases from V and 8 bases from J; junction bases left unmatched: 4. CDR3 residues: CAWTPGGDEQFF. The CDR3 DNA follows: TGTGCCTGGACCCCAGGGGGCGATGAGCAGTTCTTC.

The J gene is TRBJ1-2, the V gene TRBV7-2; tentative D call: TRBD1 (5 bases). Germline CDR1 and CDR2: SGHTA and FQGNSA. V dropped 6 bases and J dropped 8 bases, with 19 bases sitting between them. The CDR3 totals 14 residues. CDR3 DNA sequence: TGTGCCAGCAGGCCCTTAGGCAGGGAGGGGGGCTACACCTTC. Its protein product is CASRPLGREGGYTF.